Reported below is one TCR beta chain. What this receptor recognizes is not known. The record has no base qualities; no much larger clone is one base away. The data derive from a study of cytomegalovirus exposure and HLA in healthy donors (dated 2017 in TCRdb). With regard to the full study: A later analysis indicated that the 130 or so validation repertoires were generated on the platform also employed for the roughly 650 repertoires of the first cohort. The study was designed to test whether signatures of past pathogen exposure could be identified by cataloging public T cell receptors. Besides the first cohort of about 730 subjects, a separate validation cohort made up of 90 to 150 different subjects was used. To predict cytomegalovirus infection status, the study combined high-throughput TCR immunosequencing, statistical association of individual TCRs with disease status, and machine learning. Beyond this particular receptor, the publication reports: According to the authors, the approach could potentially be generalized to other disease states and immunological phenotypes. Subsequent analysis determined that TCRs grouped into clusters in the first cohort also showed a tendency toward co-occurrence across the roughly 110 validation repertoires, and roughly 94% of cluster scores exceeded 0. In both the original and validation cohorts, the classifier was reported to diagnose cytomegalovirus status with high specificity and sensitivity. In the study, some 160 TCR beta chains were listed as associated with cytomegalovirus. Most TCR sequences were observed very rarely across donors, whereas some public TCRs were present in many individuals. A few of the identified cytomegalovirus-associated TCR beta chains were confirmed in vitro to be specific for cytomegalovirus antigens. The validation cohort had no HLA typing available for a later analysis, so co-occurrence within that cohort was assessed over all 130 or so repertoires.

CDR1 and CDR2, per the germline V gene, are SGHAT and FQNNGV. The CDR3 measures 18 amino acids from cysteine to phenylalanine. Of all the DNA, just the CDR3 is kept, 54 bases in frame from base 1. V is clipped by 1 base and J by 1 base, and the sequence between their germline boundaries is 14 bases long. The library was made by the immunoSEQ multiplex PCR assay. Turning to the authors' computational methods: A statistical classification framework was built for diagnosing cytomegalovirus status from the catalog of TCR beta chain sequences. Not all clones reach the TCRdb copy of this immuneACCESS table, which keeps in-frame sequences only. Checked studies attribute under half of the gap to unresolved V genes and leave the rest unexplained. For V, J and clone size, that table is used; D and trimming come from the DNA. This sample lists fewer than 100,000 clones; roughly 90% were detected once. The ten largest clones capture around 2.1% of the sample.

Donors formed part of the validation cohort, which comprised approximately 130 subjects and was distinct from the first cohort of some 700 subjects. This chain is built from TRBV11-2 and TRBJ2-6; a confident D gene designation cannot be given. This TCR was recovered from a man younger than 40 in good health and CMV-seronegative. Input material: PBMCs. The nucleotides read TGTGCCAGCAGCTTAGGTCTTGGAGAGATATCTGGGGCCAACGTCCTGACTTTC. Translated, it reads CASSLGLGEISGANVLTF.